The 2 T cell receptor beta chains in this list originate from one sample, sequenced in a study of post-analysis software for immune sequencing data. These receptors have no identified antigens. Incorporated into the TCR beta cDNA libraries were unique molecular identifiers, which served to reduce PCR and sequencing biases. From the PCR reads, TCRdb called clonotypes with MiXCR, one entry per CDR3 protein. The sample shows fewer than 850,000 distinct CDR3 sequences, under 60% of them seen only once. Study observations and caveats: Patients had higher frequencies than controls of roughly five TRBV segments, including TRBV5-6, TRBV5-1 and TRBV20-1.

Sequencing was done on a sample of blood. Receptor source: a girl between 10 and 17 years old with multiple sclerosis.

The CDR3 DNA reads as TGTGCCAGCAGTTCCCCCAGGGTAGGGCGTGGCTCCTACGAGCAGTACTTC. This sequence encodes CASSSPRVGRGSYEQYF. This chain uses TRBV12-3 or TRBV12-4 with TRBJ2-7, with D possibly TRBD1 on 5 matching bases. Trimming left V 4 bases short and J 0 bases short, with 19 bases between. The CDR3 spans 17 residues.

The chain recombines TRBV20-1 with TRBJ2-1; no firm D call. Germline CDR1 and CDR2: DFQATT and SNEGSKA (reference sequence). The CDR3 has 13 amino acids. Trimming cost V 4 bases and J 2 bases, with 9 bases left between them. The CDR3 region has the DNA TGCAGTGCTACGCAGGTAACCTACAATGAGCAGTTCTTC. Translated: CSATQVTYNEQFF.